This is a list of T cell receptor beta chains from one sample in a study of blood T cell repertoires in COVID-19. Using immunoSEQ multiplex PCR, the repertoire was profiled, and TCRdb retains in-frame clones only, with some absent. The sample carries about 270,000 clones, 86% recorded once. The sequencing input was peripheral blood. All receptors come from a man aged 40-50 years who had recovered from COVID-19. Both conserved end residues are part of each CDR3. Each record gives: J gene, D gene, V gene, clone size, CDR3 protein, CDR3 DNA. A D gene is named only where the DNA matches it firmly. Size is omitted from some rows. Given values are once, few, many or a class for expanded clones.

j_call: TRBJ1-1
d_call: TRBD1
v_call: TRBV14
clone_size: few
cdr3_aa: CASSPQRQGEAFF
cdr3_nt: TGTGCCAGCAGCCCCCAAAGACAGGGTGAAGCTTTCTTT

j_call: TRBJ1-6
d_call: NA
v_call: TRBV3-1/TRBV3-2
clone_size: once
cdr3_aa: CASSPQGTYSPLHF
cdr3_nt: TGTGCCAGCAGCCCCCAGGGCACCTATTCACCCCTCCACTTT

j_call: TRBJ2-1
d_call: NA
v_call: TRBV23-1
clone_size: few
cdr3_aa: CASSHPRGIEQFF
cdr3_nt: TGCGCCAGCAGTCACCCAAGGGGGATCGAGCAGTTCTTC

j_call: TRBJ1-4
d_call: TRBD1
v_call: TRBV27
clone_size: NA
cdr3_aa: CASSSRGTGGAKEKLFF
cdr3_nt: TGTGCCAGCAGTTCCAGGGGGACAGGGGGCGCAAAGGAAAAACTGTTTTTT

j_call: TRBJ1-2
d_call: NA
v_call: TRBV2
clone_size: NA
cdr3_aa: CASSKDGSYGYTF
cdr3_nt: TGTGCCAGCAGTAAGGACGGGAGCTATGGCTACACCTTC

j_call: TRBJ1-1
d_call: NA
v_call: TRBV6-2/TRBV6-3
clone_size: NA
cdr3_aa: CASSRTGGYTEAFF
cdr3_nt: TGTGCCAGCAGTCGGACCGGGGGTTACACTGAAGCTTTCTTT

j_call: TRBJ2-7
d_call: TRBD1
v_call: TRBV28
clone_size: once
cdr3_aa: CASIGDSPDYEQYF
cdr3_nt: TGTGCCAGCATCGGGGACAGCCCAGACTACGAGCAGTACTTC

j_call: TRBJ2-1
d_call: TRBD2
v_call: TRBV7-2
clone_size: NA
cdr3_aa: CASSRGRAGVDEQFF
cdr3_nt: TGTGCCAGCAGCCGCGGGAGGGCGGGGGTGGATGAGCAGTTCTTC

j_call: TRBJ2-7
d_call: TRBD2
v_call: TRBV4-3
clone_size: once
cdr3_aa: CASSQALASGGARIHEQYF
cdr3_nt: TGCGCCAGCAGCCAAGCCCTAGCTAGCGGGGGGGCCAGGATCCACGAGCAGTACTTC

j_call: TRBJ2-5
d_call: TRBD2
v_call: TRBV10-3
clone_size: many
cdr3_aa: CAISEAPTSGGEETQYF
cdr3_nt: TGTGCCATCAGTGAGGCCCCGACTAGCGGGGGGGAAGAGACCCAGTACTTC

j_call: TRBJ2-3
d_call: NA
v_call: TRBV2
clone_size: NA
cdr3_aa: CASRPRGPTDTQYF
cdr3_nt: TGTGCCAGCAGGCCCAGGGGACCCACAGATACGCAGTATTTT

j_call: TRBJ1-3
d_call: NA
v_call: TRBV11-2
clone_size: NA
cdr3_aa: CASSLGTVGNTIYF
cdr3_nt: TGTGCCAGCAGCTTAGGTACAGTTGGAAACACCATATATTTT

j_call: TRBJ2-2
d_call: NA
v_call: TRBV5-1
clone_size: NA
cdr3_aa: CASSLAPGELFF
cdr3_nt: TGCGCCAGCAGCTTAGCGCCCGGGGAGCTGTTTTTT

j_call: TRBJ2-7
d_call: TRBD1
v_call: TRBV5-1
clone_size: NA
cdr3_aa: CASSLGTGGFYEQYF
cdr3_nt: TGCGCCAGCAGCTTAGGGACAGGGGGCTTCTACGAGCAGTACTTC

j_call: TRBJ1-1
d_call: NA
v_call: TRBV5-1
clone_size: NA
cdr3_aa: CASSLGGNTEAFF
cdr3_nt: TGCGCCAGCAGCTTGGGAGGGAACACTGAAGCTTTCTTT

j_call: TRBJ1-2
d_call: NA
v_call: TRBV30
clone_size: NA
cdr3_aa: CAWSVVGGTSNYGYTF
cdr3_nt: TGTGCCTGGAGTGTAGTAGGGGGAACCAGTAACTATGGCTACACCTTC

j_call: TRBJ2-7
d_call: TRBD2
v_call: TRBV11-2
clone_size: NA
cdr3_aa: CASSLLHSGSLLIVEQYF
cdr3_nt: TGTGCCAGCAGCTTACTTCATAGCGGGAGTTTGTTAATTGTCGAGCAGTACTTC

j_call: TRBJ2-7
d_call: TRBD2
v_call: TRBV19
clone_size: NA
cdr3_aa: CASSMGIAGNYYEQYF
cdr3_nt: TGTGCCAGTAGTATGGGGATAGCGGGAAACTACTACGAGCAGTACTTC

j_call: TRBJ2-1
d_call: NA
v_call: TRBV12-3/TRBV12-4
clone_size: NA
cdr3_aa: CASSSRRYNEQFF
cdr3_nt: TGTGCCAGCAGTTCCCGGCGGTACAATGAGCAGTTCTTC

j_call: TRBJ2-1
d_call: TRBD2
v_call: TRBV7-2
clone_size: NA
cdr3_aa: CASSFPGGRNEQFF
cdr3_nt: TGTGCCAGCAGCTTCCCGGGGGGGCGGAATGAGCAGTTCTTC

j_call: TRBJ1-1
d_call: TRBD1
v_call: TRBV5-1
clone_size: NA
cdr3_aa: CASSLAYRGVNTEAFF
cdr3_nt: TGCGCCAGCAGCTTGGCCTACAGGGGAGTGAACACTGAAGCTTTCTTT

j_call: TRBJ1-4
d_call: NA
v_call: TRBV15
clone_size: NA
cdr3_aa: CATSTGTTNEKLFF
cdr3_nt: TGTGCCACCAGCACAGGGACAACTAATGAAAAACTGTTTTTT

j_call: TRBJ2-7
d_call: NA
v_call: TRBV6-2/TRBV6-3
clone_size: many
cdr3_aa: CASSYSSGSYEQYF
cdr3_nt: TGTGCCAGCAGTTATTCAAGCGGGTCCTACGAGCAGTACTTC

j_call: TRBJ2-3
d_call: NA
v_call: TRBV7-6
clone_size: NA
cdr3_aa: CASSLSRTVTDTQYF
cdr3_nt: TGTGCCAGCAGCTTATCGAGGACAGTCACAGATACGCAGTATTTT

j_call: TRBJ2-7
d_call: NA
v_call: TRBV6-5
clone_size: NA
cdr3_aa: CASSYSQGPPYEQYF
cdr3_nt: TGTGCCAGCAGTTACAGCCAGGGCCCTCCCTACGAGCAGTACTTC

j_call: TRBJ2-1
d_call: TRBD2
v_call: TRBV30
clone_size: NA
cdr3_aa: CASMTGGDNEQFF
cdr3_nt: TGTGCCTCCATGACGGGAGGGGATAATGAGCAGTTCTTC

j_call: TRBJ1-6
d_call: NA
v_call: TRBV27
clone_size: NA
cdr3_aa: CASSSGGSPLHF
cdr3_nt: TGTGCCAGCAGTTCCGGGGGTTCACCCCTCCACTTT

j_call: TRBJ2-6
d_call: TRBD1
v_call: TRBV11-2
clone_size: once
cdr3_aa: CASYGGTGDSGANVLTF
cdr3_nt: TGTGCCAGCTATGGGGGGACAGGGGACTCTGGGGCCAACGTCCTGACTTTC

j_call: TRBJ2-1
d_call: TRBD1
v_call: TRBV27
clone_size: NA
cdr3_aa: CASSRRDRGSNEQFF
cdr3_nt: TGTGCCAGCAGTCGCCGGGACAGGGGATCGAATGAGCAGTTCTTC

j_call: TRBJ1-6
d_call: TRBD1
v_call: TRBV11-3
clone_size: NA
cdr3_aa: CASSADRGTLPGSPLHF
cdr3_nt: TGTGCCAGCAGCGCGGACAGGGGGACTTTACCCGGGTCACCCCTCCACTTT

j_call: TRBJ2-5
d_call: TRBD2
v_call: TRBV7-3
clone_size: NA
cdr3_aa: CASSLGAGGRETQYF
cdr3_nt: TGTGCCAGCAGCTTAGGAGCGGGAGGAAGGGAGACCCAGTACTTC

j_call: TRBJ2-3
d_call: TRBD2
v_call: TRBV20-1
clone_size: NA
cdr3_aa: CSASLPRGGPDTQYF
cdr3_nt: TGCAGTGCTAGTCTACCGCGGGGGGGGCCAGATACGCAGTATTTT

j_call: TRBJ2-7
d_call: NA
v_call: TRBV11-2
clone_size: NA
cdr3_aa: CASSLFGTDGGSYEQYF
cdr3_nt: TGTGCCAGCAGCTTGTTCGGGACGGATGGAGGGTCCTACGAGCAGTACTTC

j_call: TRBJ2-3
d_call: NA
v_call: TRBV5-5
clone_size: NA
cdr3_aa: CASSLFPLPPDTQYF
cdr3_nt: TGTGCCAGCAGCTTGTTCCCCCTCCCCCCGGATACGCAGTATTTT

j_call: TRBJ1-5
d_call: NA
v_call: TRBV27
clone_size: once
cdr3_aa: CASRVRRTGSSYQPQHF
cdr3_nt: TGTGCCAGCAGAGTCCGAAGAACAGGCAGTTCGTATCAGCCCCAGCATTTT